This T cell receptor (beta chain) was identified during a study of blood T cells in healthy people across ages. Germline V CDR1 and CDR2: MNHEY, SVGAGI. V gave up 5 bases and J gave up 4 bases, with 15 bases separating them. There are 14 residues in the CDR3. The use of a sample-barcoded 5' primer and a J-beta primer mix characterized a second PCR of about 7 to 12 cycles. Via MiXCR, TCRdb re-called the 5' RACE reads, giving one row per CDR3 protein. The profile shows more than 500,000 distinct CDR3 sequences, about 26% of them singletons. This sample was also put to use in a study of T cells of mothers and their children.

This rearrangement joins TRBV6-5 to TRBJ2-7; D possibly uses TRBD1 or TRBD2 (5 bases each). Sequenced material: blood. This sequence originates from a boy aged 2 to 9 in good health. CDR3 bases: TGTGCCAGCAGTCGAGGGACGCAACTTTACGAGCAGTACTTC. This sequence encodes CASSRGTQLYEQYF.